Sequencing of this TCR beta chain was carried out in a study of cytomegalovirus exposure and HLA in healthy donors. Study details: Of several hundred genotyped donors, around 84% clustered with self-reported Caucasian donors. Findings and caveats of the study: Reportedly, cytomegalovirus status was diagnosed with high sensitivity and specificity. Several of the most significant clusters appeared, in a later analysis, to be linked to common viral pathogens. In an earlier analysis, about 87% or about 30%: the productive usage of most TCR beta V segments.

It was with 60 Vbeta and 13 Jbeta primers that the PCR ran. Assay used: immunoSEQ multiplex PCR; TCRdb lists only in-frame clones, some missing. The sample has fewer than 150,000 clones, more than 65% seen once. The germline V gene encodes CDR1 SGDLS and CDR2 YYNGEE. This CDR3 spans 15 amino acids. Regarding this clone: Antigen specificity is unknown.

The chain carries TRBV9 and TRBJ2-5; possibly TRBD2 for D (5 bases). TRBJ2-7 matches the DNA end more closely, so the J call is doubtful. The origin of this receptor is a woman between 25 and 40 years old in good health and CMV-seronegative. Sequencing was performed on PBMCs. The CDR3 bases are TGTGCCAGCAGCGTAGCATCCGGACGGGATTACGAGCAGTACTTC. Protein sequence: CASSVASGRDYEQYF.